The next 9 T cell receptor beta chains were all read from a single sample in a study of cytomegalovirus exposure and HLA in healthy donors. The PCR ran on 60 Vbeta and 13 Jbeta primers. Generated by immunoSEQ multiplex PCR, the TCRdb table keeps only in-frame clones and is missing some. The sample gives about 110,000 clones, around 70% of which show up once; around 4.5% is in the top ten. Sequencing was carried out using PBMCs. The source of these receptors is a woman in her thirties or forties in good health and CMV-seronegative.

This clone has only one observation. J is TRBJ2-7 and V is TRBV6-5; weak D call: TRBD2 (6 bases). V gave up 2 bases and J gave up 3 bases, with 14 bases separating them. Germline CDR1 MNHEY, CDR2 SVGAGI. The CDR3 covers 15 residues. The CDR3 sequence is CASSYARERFYEQYF. The CDR3 DNA follows: TGTGCCAGCAGTTACGCCCGGGAGAGGTTCTACGAGCAGTACTTC.

The chain combines TRBV19 with TRBJ1-1; D not resolved. Trimming removed 3 bases from V and 1 base from J, with 15 bases in between. Germline V gene sequence: CDR1 LNHDA, CDR2 SQIVND (reference sequence). The length of the CDR3 is 16 residues. CDR3: CASSIGLRQPNTEAFF. The CDR3 region has the DNA TGTGCCAGTAGTATCGGGTTAAGGCAGCCGAACACTGAAGCTTTCTTT.

There are a few counts of this clone. CDR3 amino acids: CASSGQLNTEAFF. For the CDR3, the DNA is TGTGCCAGCAGCGGACAGTTGAACACTGAAGCTTTCTTT. This sequence joins TRBV6-6 and TRBJ1-1, with D perhaps TRBD1 (6 bases). The germline CDR1 and CDR2 sequences are MNHNY and SVGAGI (reference sequence). V lost 6 bases and J lost 0, with 8 bases in between. The CDR3 length is 13 residues.

The chain combines TRBV7-2 with TRBJ2-7, with 16 bases that match TRBD2. There are 16 residues in the CDR3. Germline CDR1 and CDR2: SGHTA and FQGNSA. V gave up 5 bases and J gave up 6 bases; unmatched junction bases: 7. The CDR3 is CASSMGLAGGLSEQYF. CDR3 sequence (DNA): TGTGCCAGCAGCATGGGACTAGCGGGAGGGCTATCCGAGCAGTACTTC.

The CDR3 DNA reads as TGCAGCGTCGTTGGGACTAGCGGGGGATACGAGCAGTACTTC. Its protein product is CSVVGTSGGYEQYF. The chain uses TRBV29-1 and TRBJ2-7, with 14 bases identical to TRBD2. This CDR3 is built from 14 residues. In germline, CDR1 is SQVTM, CDR2 ANQGSEA. The V and J ends lost 6 bases and 4 bases, in that order; junction bases with no gene match: 5.

J is TRBJ2-5 and V is TRBV4-3, with TRBD2 matching over 9 bases. CDR3 length: 14 residues. J lost 7 bases, V lost 1 base, and 4 bases had no gene match. Germline CDR1 and CDR2: LGHNA and YSLEER. The CDR3 protein is CASSQGGGRGTQYF. CDR3 nucleotide sequence: TGCGCCAGCAGCCAAGGGGGCGGGAGGGGGACCCAGTACTTC.

This clone was seen a few times. The chain has TRBV14 and TRBJ2-3, with D possibly TRBD1 on 6 matching bases. Deletions cut 2 bases from V and 6 bases from J, with 15 bases between. CDR1 and CDR2 (germline): SGHDN, FVKESK. This CDR3 comprises 15 residues. CDR3 bases: TGTGCCAGCAGCCAATTCGGCAGGGGTGCCGATACGCAGTATTTT. Protein sequence: CASSQFGRGADTQYF.

The chain uses TRBV9 and TRBJ2-3, with 8 bases that match TRBD2. Trimming took 0 bases from V and 5 from J; bases not matched to a gene: 5. CDR1 is SGDLS, CDR2 YYNGEE, per germline. The CDR3 sequence is 15 residues long. CDR3 residues: CASSVAGGPIDTQYF. The CDR3 nucleotides read TGTGCCAGCAGCGTAGCGGGGGGGCCGATAGATACGCAGTATTTT.

The rearrangement uses TRBV18 and TRBJ2-5; 11 nucleotides align to TRBD2. CDR1 KGHSH and CDR2 LQKENI come from the germline V gene. Trimming at V came to 4 bases and at J to 4 bases, leaving 5 bases not matched to a gene. This CDR3 comprises 15 residues. CDR3: CASSLSGRAGETQYF. CDR3 coding DNA: TGTGCCAGCTCACTTAGCGGGAGGGCCGGAGAGACCCAGTACTTC.